This T cell receptor beta chain is drawn from a study of control samples from healthy donors and cancer patients (dated by TCRdb to about 2020). Library creation used the immunoSEQ multiplex PCR assay. TCRdb stores this immuneACCESS table with in-frame sequences only. Part of the clones is absent; in the studies checked, under half of the shortfall reflects unresolved V genes, and no reason is known for the rest. The sample contains 85,000 to 90,000 clones, roughly 84% of them found a single time. Over 2% of the sample comes from the top ten. In regard to this clone: The antigen this receptor binds is unknown. Per-base quality was not reported, and no clone a single base away is much larger than it.

The receptor was derived from a woman aged 40 to 55 in good health. Sample: blood.

The DNA sequence reads TGTGCCAGTAGTGTGCGTTACAGGGGAGGTGGAACCAAAAACATTCAGTACTTC. Its translation reads: CASSVRYRGGGTKNIQYF. This chain joins TRBV19 to TRBJ2-4; D gene: possibly TRBD1, on 7 matching bases. From the germline V gene (reference sequence), CDR1 is LNHDA and CDR2 is SQIVND. At the junction V is shortened by 5 bases and J by 2 bases, with 22 bases in between. The CDR3 has 18 amino acids, counting the end cysteine and phenylalanine. Just the 54-base CDR3 DNA is kept, in frame starting at base 1. Beyond the CDR3, the reference TRBV19 and TRBJ2-4 genes provide the residues; the full variable domain reads: DGGITQSPKYLFRKEGQNVTLSCEQNLNHDAMYWYRQDPGQGLRLIYYSQIVNDFQKGDIAEGYSVSREKKESFPLTVTSAQKNPTAFYLCASSVRYRGGGTKNIQYFGAGTRLSVL.